This TCR beta chain was sequenced during a study of breast tumors, draining lymph nodes, adjacent tissues. Looked up from germline, CDR1 is SGHRS and CDR2 is YFSETQ. The CDR3 is 15 amino acids. Concerning this clonotype itself: One base away lies a much larger clone, so this may be a sequencing read error. The missing conserved phenylalanine or tryptophan at the end of this CDR3 makes a read error likely.

TCRdb passed the multiplex PCR reads through MiXCR, listing each CDR3 protein once. The table includes about 270,000 distinct CDR3 sequences, more than 30% detected once. Samples came from axillary lymph nodes draining the breast cancer. This TCR came from a female donor with breast cancer. Some clones in this sample may be carry-over from other donors' samples. The source material was axillary lymph node tissue. The chain couples TRBV5-1 to TRBJ1-5; 8 nucleotides line up with TRBD1. The CDR3 reads CASSSDRDVGQPQHL. DNA for the CDR3: TGTGCCAGCAGCTCGGACAGGGATGTAGGTCAGCCCCAGCATCTT.